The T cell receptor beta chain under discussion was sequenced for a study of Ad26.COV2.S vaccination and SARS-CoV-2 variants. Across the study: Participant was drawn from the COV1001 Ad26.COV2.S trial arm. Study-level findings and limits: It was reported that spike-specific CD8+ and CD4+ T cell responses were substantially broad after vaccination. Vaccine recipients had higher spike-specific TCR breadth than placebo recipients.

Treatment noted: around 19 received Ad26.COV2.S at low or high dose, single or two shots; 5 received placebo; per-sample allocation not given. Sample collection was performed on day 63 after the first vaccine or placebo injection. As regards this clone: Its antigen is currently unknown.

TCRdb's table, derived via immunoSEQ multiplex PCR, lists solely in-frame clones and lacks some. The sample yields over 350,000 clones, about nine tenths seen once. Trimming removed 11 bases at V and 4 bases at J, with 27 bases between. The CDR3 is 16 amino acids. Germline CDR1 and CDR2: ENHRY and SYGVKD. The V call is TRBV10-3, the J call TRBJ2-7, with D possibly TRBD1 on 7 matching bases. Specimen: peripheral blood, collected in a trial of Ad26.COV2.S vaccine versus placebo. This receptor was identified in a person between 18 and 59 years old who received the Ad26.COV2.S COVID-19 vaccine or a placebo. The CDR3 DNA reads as TGTGCCCCGCCCAGGTGTGGCAGGGGGGACGTATACGAGCAGTACTTC. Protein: CAPPRCGRGDVYEQYF.